The 26 T cell receptor beta chains below were found in one sample sequenced in a study of beta chain features in type 1 diabetes. Sequenced material consisted of expressed TCRB transcripts (all of the isolated RNA was reverse transcribed). Sequencing was performed with immunoSEQ multiplex PCR; in TCRdb, only in-frame clones are kept and a portion is missing. The sample contains 350,000 to 400,000 clones, about 16% of which appear only once. Sequenced sample: naive CD4+ T cells from blood. Receptors originate from a woman aged 18-29 years in good health.

This clone was seen a few times. The chain has TRBV27 and TRBJ2-7, with D possibly TRBD1 on 6 matching bases. Between the trimmed V and J ends, which lost 4 bases and 0 bases, there was a span of 13 bases. CDR1 and CDR2 (germline): MNHEY, SMNVEV (reference sequence). The CDR3 has 15 amino acids. In DNA, the CDR3 is TGTGCCAGCAGTTCTACAGGGACGAGCTCCTACGAGCAGTACTTC. Translated: CASSSTGTSSYEQYF.

The chain combines TRBV27 with TRBJ1-2; no reliable D call. Trimming stripped 8 bases from V and 8 bases from J, with 15 bases between. CDR1 is MNHEY, CDR2 SMNVEV, per germline (reference sequence). The CDR3 runs 12 residues. The CDR3 reads CASRDTLRGYTF. CDR3 nucleotides: TGTGCCAGCCGTGACACGCTCAGGGGCTACACCTTC.

This clone occurred a few times. This chain connects TRBV10-3 to TRBJ2-1; possible D gene TRBD2, 7 bases. The CDR3 has 14 amino acids. The germline gives CDR1 ENHRY, CDR2 SYGVKD. Trimming took off 8 bases at V and 5 bases at J, with 16 bases between the two ends. For the CDR3, the DNA is TGTGCCATCGGGGGGGGCCTAGCGGACAATGAGCAGTTCTTC. Amino acid sequence: CAIGGGLADNEQFF.

Only a few counts were recorded for this clone. The rearrangement joins TRBV11-2 to TRBJ2-1; TRBD2 might be the D (5 bases). V lost 2 bases to trimming and J lost 9 bases, with 11 bases between them. CDR1 and CDR2 (germline): SGHAT, FQNNGV. CDR3 length: 13 residues. The CDR3 is CASSLSSLVEQFF. CDR3 bases: TGTGCCAGCAGCTTATCTAGCTTGGTTGAGCAGTTCTTC.

The table lists this clone with a few counts. Here the CDR3 DNA reads TGTGCCAGCAGCTTAGAAGGCGGGAGGGCCGGGGAGCTGTTTTTT. Its protein is CASSLEGGRAGELFF. This chain links TRBV7-2 with TRBJ2-2; 9 positions match TRBD2. V shed 1 base, J shed 6 bases, and the junction held 3 bases outside the gene matches. CDR1 and CDR2 (germline): SGHTA, FQGNSA. The CDR3 loop spans 15 amino acids. Supplemented by reference TRBV7-2 and TRBJ2-2, the full variable domain reads GAGVSQSPSNKVTEKGKDVELRCDPISGHTALYWYRQSLGQGLEFLIYFQGNSAPDKSGLPSDRFSAERTGGSVSTLTIQRTQQEDSAVYLCASSLEGGRAGELFFGEGSRLTVL.

This clone was recorded a few times. The chain recombines TRBV4-1 with TRBJ2-2, with D possibly being TRBD2 (5 bases). Germline V gene sequence: CDR1 MGHRA, CDR2 YSYEKL. CDR3 length: 12 residues. Trimming removed 6 bases at V and 8 bases at J, with 10 bases between. The CDR3 sequence is CASRRVQGELFF. CDR3 sequence (DNA): TGCGCCAGCAGGCGGGTTCAAGGGGAGCTGTTTTTT.

The chain recombines TRBV25-1 with TRBJ2-2; 8 positions agree with TRBD1. Germline V gene sequence: CDR1 MGHDK, CDR2 SYGVNS. CDR3 length: 15 amino acids. V trimming: 2 bases; J trimming: 7 bases; junction bases outside the gene matches: 6. CDR3 bases: TGTGCCAGCAGTGAACGACAGGGGTGGATCGGGGAGCTGTTTTTT. Translated, it gives CASSERQGWIGELFF.

V is TRBV7-2 and J is TRBJ2-7; TRBD2 matches 11 bases. Germline V gene sequence: CDR1 SGHTA, CDR2 FQGNSA. Unmatched junction bases numbered 10, after V lost 0 bases and J lost 3 bases. This CDR3 contains 18 residues. This chain's CDR3 is CASSLARGLADSLYEQYF. CDR3 nucleotide sequence: TGTGCCAGCAGCTTAGCGCGGGGACTAGCGGATTCCCTCTACGAGCAGTACTTC.

The rearrangement joins TRBV1 to TRBJ2-7; the listed D gene, TRBD2, was not tested against the DNA. TRBV1 is deemed a pseudogene. This CDR3 spans 17 amino acids. The CDR3 protein is CTSSQEGGGVLSYEQYF. The CDR3 DNA sequence: TGCACCAGCAGCCAAGAAGGAGGCGGGGTCCTTTCCTACGAGCAGTACTTC.

The chain is built from TRBV11-3 and TRBJ2-1; 8 nucleotides match TRBD1. The CDR3 totals 15 residues. V lost 1 base to trimming and J lost 3 bases; unmatched junction nucleotides: 2. Looked up from germline, CDR1 is SGHNT and CDR2 is YENEEA. The CDR3 DNA reads TGTGCCAGCAGCTTAGCAGGGGGCGACTACAATGAGCAGTTCTTC. It yields the protein CASSLAGGDYNEQFF.

There are a few counts of this clone. This chain uses TRBV20-1 with TRBJ2-7; D is unclear. This CDR3 region has 11 residues. Germline CDR1 DFQATT, CDR2 SNEGSKA (reference sequence). With 3 bases removed from V and 6 bases from J, the gap between germline ends came to 9 bases. This chain's CDR3 is CSASSPREQYF. CDR3 coding DNA: TGCAGTGCTAGTTCCCCGCGCGAGCAGTACTTC.

This clone was detected a few times. This chain links TRBV5-4 with TRBJ2-5; 9 bases fit TRBD2. The germline CDR1 and CDR2 sequences are SGHNT and YYREEE (reference sequence). V trimming: 3 bases; J trimming: 1 base; junction bases outside the gene matches: 7. The CDR3 has 16 amino acids. The CDR3 is CASSSRLAELQETQYF. Written as DNA, the CDR3 is TGTGCCAGCAGCTCGCGACTAGCGGAACTCCAAGAGACCCAGTACTTC.

This clone was counted only a few times. The DNA of the CDR3 is TGTGCCAGCAGGAAGACAGGGGGCACTGAAGCTTTCTTT. Its translation: CASRKTGGTEAFF. V usage is TRBV11-1 and J usage is TRBJ1-1, with 9 bases lining up with TRBD1. The V segment lost 6 bases and the J segment 4 bases; nucleotides outside the gene matches: 3. The CDR3 is made up of 13 amino acids. The germline gives CDR1 SGHAT, CDR2 FQDESV (reference sequence).

There are a few counts of this clone. The chain links TRBV9 to TRBJ2-3; TRBD2 matches at 11 bases. Looked up from germline, CDR1 is SGDLS and CDR2 is YYNGEE. This CDR3 is 15 amino acids long. The junction had 1 base not matched to a gene; V was cut back by 0 bases and J by 4 bases. CDR3: CASSVGLAGSDTQYF. Written as DNA, the CDR3 is TGTGCCAGCAGCGTAGGACTAGCGGGGTCAGATACGCAGTATTTT.

This clone was observed a few times. The chain links TRBV21-1 to TRBJ2-7; no DNA check was done on the table's D call, TRBD1. TRBV21-1 is listed as a pseudogene. The CDR3 has 13 residues. This CDR3 is CASSKGQGYEQYF. CDR3 in DNA: TGTGCCAGCAGCAAAGGCCAGGGGTACGAGCAGTACTTC.

The J gene is TRBJ2-1, the V gene TRBV11-2; 10 bases are shared with TRBD1. The germline gives CDR1 SGHAT, CDR2 FQNNGV. Trimming took 3 bases from V and 7 from J; bases not matched to a gene: 6. The CDR3 is 15 amino acids. CDR3 protein: CASSFNGDRGNEQFF. CDR3 bases: TGTGCCAGCAGCTTCAATGGGGACAGGGGTAATGAGCAGTTCTTC.

The chain employs TRBV5-4 and TRBJ2-7, with 9 bases matching TRBD1. Per the germline V gene, CDR1 is SGHNT and CDR2 is YYREEE (reference sequence). V shed 4 bases and J 4 bases; nucleotides not matched to a gene: 9. The CDR3 contains 15 residues. CDR3 nucleotide sequence: TGTGCCAGCAGCGGATCCGGGACAGGGTTGTACGAGCAGTACTTC. It yields the protein CASSGSGTGLYEQYF.

The chain combines TRBV7-2 with TRBJ2-3; a weak D match, TRBD2 (6 bases). Trimming shortened V by 4 bases and J by 2 bases, and 22 bases separated the two germline ends. Germline V gene lookup returns CDR1 SGHTA and CDR2 FQGNSA. The CDR3 consists of 18 residues. The CDR3 DNA reads as TGTGCCAGCAGCTCCCATAGTACCGGGACTTCTATCACAGATACGCAGTATTTT. Protein: CASSSHSTGTSITDTQYF. Drawing the rest from reference TRBV7-2 and TRBJ2-3, the complete variable domain is GAGVSQSPSNKVTEKGKDVELRCDPISGHTALYWYRQSLGQGLEFLIYFQGNSAPDKSGLPSDRFSAERTGGSVSTLTIQRTQQEDSAVYLCASSSHSTGTSITDTQYFGPGTRLTVL.

The chain has TRBV5-1 and TRBJ1-1; the D gene is possibly TRBD1 (6 bases). The CDR3 consists of 14 residues. V lost 0 bases, J lost 5 bases, and 11 bases lay in between. CDR1 is SGHRS, CDR2 YFSETQ, per germline. The CDR3 bases are TGCGCCAGCAGCTTGGAACAGGGTCGAACTGAAGCTTTCTTT. Translation: CASSLEQGRTEAFF.

The chain recombines TRBV15 with TRBJ2-1, with TRBD2 as a possible D gene (5 bases). This CDR3 has 15 amino acids. V dropped 3 bases and J dropped 0 bases, with 9 bases sitting between them. Germline V gives CDR1 LNHNV, CDR2 YYDKDF (reference sequence). This chain's CDR3 is CATSRDWSSYNEQFF. For the CDR3, the DNA is TGTGCCACCAGCAGGGACTGGAGCTCCTACAATGAGCAGTTCTTC.

The CDR3 nucleotides read TGTGCCGGGGGGGGACGAAACTATGGCTACACCTTC. Translation gives CAGGGRNYGYTF. The chain joins TRBV28 to TRBJ1-2, with D perhaps TRBD1 (5 bases). The CDR3 extends over 12 amino acids. The V gene lost 11 bases and the J gene lost 2 bases, with 12 bases spanning the gap. Germline V gene lookup returns CDR1 MDHEN and CDR2 SYDVKM.

This clone was seen more than once but under ten times. The CDR3 DNA is TGCAGCGCTCCGACTAGCGGGAGCTTCGGCTCCTACGAGCAGTACTTC. Its translation: CSAPTSGSFGSYEQYF. The chain is built from TRBV29-1 and TRBJ2-7, with 12 bases matching TRBD2. V gave up 7 bases and J gave up 0 bases; unmatched junction bases: 10. The CDR3 contains 16 residues. Per germline, CDR1 SQVTM and CDR2 ANQGSEA.

J is TRBJ2-2 and V is TRBV28; TRBD1 matches 7 bases. Germline V gives CDR1 MDHEN, CDR2 SYDVKM. This CDR3 has 15 amino acids. With 4 bases clipped from V and 4 bases from J, the junction kept 6 bases outside the gene matches. CDR3 protein: CASSWTGQLTGELFF. For the CDR3, the DNA is TGTGCCAGCAGTTGGACGGGACAGCTCACCGGGGAGCTGTTTTTT.

The V gene is TRBV2, the J gene TRBJ1-1; D perhaps matches TRBD1 (6 bases). The CDR3 is made up of 14 amino acids. Germline-derived CDR1 and CDR2 are SNHLY and FYNNEI. V lost 7 bases and J 8 bases, leaving 20 bases between the germline ends. The CDR3 DNA reads TGTGCCAGCAAGACGGGTACAGGGCTACCGGAAGCTTTCTTT. Residues: CASKTGTGLPEAFF. Full variable domain (remainder filled in from reference TRBV2 and TRBJ1-1): EPEVTQTPSHQVTQMGQEVILRCVPISNHLYFYWYRQILGQKVEFLVSFYNNEISEKSEIFDDQFSVERPDGSNFTLKIRSTKLEDSAMYFCASKTGTGLPEAFFGQGTRLTVV.

The rearrangement links TRBV10-3 to TRBJ2-5; 8 positions match TRBD2. This CDR3 is built from 14 residues. The V gene's germline CDR1 is ENHRY and CDR2 SYGVKD. Trimming took 2 bases from V and 10 from J; bases not matched to a gene: 9. CDR3 DNA: TGTGCCATCAGTGAGACTAGCGGACTTCTGGTCCAGTACTTC. Translated: CAISETSGLLVQYF.

The chain links TRBV30 to TRBJ2-7, with D possibly TRBD2 on 5 matching bases. CDR1 and CDR2 (germline): GTSNPN, SVGIG (reference sequence). The CDR3 totals 14 residues. V was pared by 3 bases and J by 6 bases, with 18 bases between. CDR3 amino acids: CAWRRLGLEVEQYF. The CDR3 DNA reads as TGTGCCTGGAGGAGGCTCGGGCTGGAGGTCGAGCAGTACTTC.